This T cell receptor (beta chain) was captured in a study of cytomegalovirus exposure and HLA in healthy donors. Study-wide results and caveats: Most CMV-associated TCR beta chains appeared HLA-restricted in a later analysis.

The PCR had 60 Vbeta and 13 Jbeta primers. Sequencing was performed with immunoSEQ multiplex PCR; in TCRdb, only in-frame clones are kept and a portion is missing. The sample totals about 170,000 clones; its top ten clones hold about 0.81%. To note about this clone: Its target is not known.

There are 16 residues in the CDR3. Germline V gene sequence: CDR1 SNHLY, CDR2 FYNNEI. The J segment lost 0 bases and the V segment lost 7 bases, leaving 5 bases of the junction unmatched. The chain couples TRBV2 to TRBJ2-6; 8 bases fit TRBD2. Sequencing was performed on PBMCs. The clonotype was recovered from a woman between 18 and 29 years old in good health and CMV-seropositive. The CDR3 region has the DNA TGTGCCAGCACAAACCGGGGGGGCTCTGGGGCCAACGTCCTGACTTTC. This encodes CASTNRGGSGANVLTF.